What follows is one T cell receptor (beta chain) and its context. The antigen is undetermined. This sample was included in a study of shared clonotypes between healthy human individuals. Study outcomes and limitations: Clonotypes shared by all four donors outscored non-shared clonotypes in generation probability.

The CDR3 totals 15 residues. V was pared by 6 bases and J by 1 base, with 4 bases of the junction left unmatched. CDR1 and CDR2 (germline): MNHNS, SASEGT. Profiling relied on immunoSEQ multiplex PCR, and the TCRdb table lists in-frame clones only, not all of them. The sample includes around 340,000 clones, roughly 70% of them seen just once. The source of this sequence is a man aged 25 to 40 in good health. The V and J genes are TRBV6-1 and TRBJ2-2, with 8 nucleotides matching TRBD1. Sequenced material: memory CD4+ T cells sorted from blood. Noted subset: CD45RA-negative fraction. For the CDR3, the DNA is TGTGCCAGCAGCCCCGGACAGGGGAACACCGGGGAGCTGTTTTTT. Its translation is CASSPGQGNTGELFF.